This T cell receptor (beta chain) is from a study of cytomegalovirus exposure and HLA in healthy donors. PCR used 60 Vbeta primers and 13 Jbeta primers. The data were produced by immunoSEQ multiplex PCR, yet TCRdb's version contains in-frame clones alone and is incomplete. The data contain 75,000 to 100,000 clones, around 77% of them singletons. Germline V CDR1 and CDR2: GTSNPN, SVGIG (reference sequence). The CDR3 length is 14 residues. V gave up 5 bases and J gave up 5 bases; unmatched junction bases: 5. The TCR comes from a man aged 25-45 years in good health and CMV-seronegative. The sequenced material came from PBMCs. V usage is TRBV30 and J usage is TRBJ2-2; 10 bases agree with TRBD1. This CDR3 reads CAWGDRGWTGELFF. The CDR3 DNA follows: TGTGCCTGGGGGGACAGGGGTTGGACCGGGGAGCTGTTTTTT.